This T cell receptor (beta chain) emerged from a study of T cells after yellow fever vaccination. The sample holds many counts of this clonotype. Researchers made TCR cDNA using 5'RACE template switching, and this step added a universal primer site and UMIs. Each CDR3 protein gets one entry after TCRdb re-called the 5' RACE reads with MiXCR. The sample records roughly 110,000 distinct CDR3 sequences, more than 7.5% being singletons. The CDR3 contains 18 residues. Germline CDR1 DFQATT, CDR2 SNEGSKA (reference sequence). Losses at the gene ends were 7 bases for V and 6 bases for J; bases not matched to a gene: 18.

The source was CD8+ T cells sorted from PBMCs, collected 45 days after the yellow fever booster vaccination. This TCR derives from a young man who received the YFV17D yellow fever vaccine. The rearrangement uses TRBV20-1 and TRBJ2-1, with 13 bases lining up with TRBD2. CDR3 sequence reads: CSVWPGTSGIGSGNEQFF. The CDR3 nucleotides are TGCAGTGTATGGCCGGGGACTAGCGGGATTGGCTCGGGCAATGAGCAGTTCTTC.